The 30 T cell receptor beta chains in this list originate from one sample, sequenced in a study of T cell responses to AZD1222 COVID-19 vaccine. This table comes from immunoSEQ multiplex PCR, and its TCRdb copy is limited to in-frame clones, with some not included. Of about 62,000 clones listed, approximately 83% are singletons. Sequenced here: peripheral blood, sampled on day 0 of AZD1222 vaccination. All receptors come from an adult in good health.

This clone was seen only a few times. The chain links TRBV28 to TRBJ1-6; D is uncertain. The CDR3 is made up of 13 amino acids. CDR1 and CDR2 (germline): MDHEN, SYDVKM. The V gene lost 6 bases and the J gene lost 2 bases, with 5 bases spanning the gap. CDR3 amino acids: CASRVAYNSPLHF. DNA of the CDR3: TGTGCCAGCAGGGTGGCCTATAATTCACCCCTCCACTTT.

CDR3 bases: TGTGCCAGCAGGACTTCCACAGGGAGCTCCTACGAGCAGTACTTC. It is translated as CASRTSTGSSYEQYF. V usage is TRBV6-1 and J usage is TRBJ2-7; D is perhaps TRBD1 (6 bases). V was trimmed by 6 bases and J by 0 bases, leaving 15 bases between them. Germline CDR1 reads MNHNS; CDR2 reads SASEGT. The CDR3 runs to 15 residues.

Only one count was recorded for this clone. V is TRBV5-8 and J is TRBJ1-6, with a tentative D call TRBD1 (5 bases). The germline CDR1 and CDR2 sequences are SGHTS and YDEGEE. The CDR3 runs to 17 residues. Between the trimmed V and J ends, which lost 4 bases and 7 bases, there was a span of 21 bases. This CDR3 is CASSLRTGRGSNSPLHF. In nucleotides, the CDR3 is TGTGCCAGCAGCCTCAGGACGGGACGGGGATCCAATTCACCCCTCCACTTT. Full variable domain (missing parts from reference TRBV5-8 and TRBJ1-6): EAGVTQSPTHLIKTRGQQATLRCSPISGHTSVYWYQQALGLGLQFLLWYDEGEERNRGNFPPRFSGRQFPNYSSELNVNALELEDSALYLCASSLRTGRGSNSPLHFGNGTRLTVT.

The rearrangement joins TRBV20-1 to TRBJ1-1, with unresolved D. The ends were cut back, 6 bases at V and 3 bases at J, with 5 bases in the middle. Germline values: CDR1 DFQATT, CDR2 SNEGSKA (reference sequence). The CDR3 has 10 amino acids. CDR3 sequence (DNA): TGCAGTGCGTACTACACTGAAGCTTTCTTT. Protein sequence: CSAYYTEAFF.

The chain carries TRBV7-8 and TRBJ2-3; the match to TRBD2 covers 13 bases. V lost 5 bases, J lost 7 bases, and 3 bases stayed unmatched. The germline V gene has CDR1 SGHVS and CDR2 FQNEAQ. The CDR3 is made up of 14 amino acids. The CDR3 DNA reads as TGTGCCAGCAGCACACTAGCGGGGGGGAATACGCAGTATTTT. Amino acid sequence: CASSTLAGGNTQYF.

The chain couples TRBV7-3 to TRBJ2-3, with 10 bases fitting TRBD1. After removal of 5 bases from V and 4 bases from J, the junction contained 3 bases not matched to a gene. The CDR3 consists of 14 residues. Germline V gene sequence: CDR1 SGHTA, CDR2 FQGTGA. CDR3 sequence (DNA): TGTGCCAGCAGCCGGGACAGGGGCTCAGATACGCAGTATTTT. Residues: CASSRDRGSDTQYF.

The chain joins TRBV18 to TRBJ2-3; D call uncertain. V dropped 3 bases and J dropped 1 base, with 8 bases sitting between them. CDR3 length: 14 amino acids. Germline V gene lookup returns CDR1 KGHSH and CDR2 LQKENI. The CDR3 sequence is CASSPPERTDTQYF. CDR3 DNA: TGTGCCAGCTCACCGCCTGAACGCACAGATACGCAGTATTTT.

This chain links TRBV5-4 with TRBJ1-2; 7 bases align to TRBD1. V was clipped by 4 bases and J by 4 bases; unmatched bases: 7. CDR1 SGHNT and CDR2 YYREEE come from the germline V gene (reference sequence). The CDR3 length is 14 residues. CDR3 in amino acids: CASSADRLSYGYTF. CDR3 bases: TGTGCCAGCAGCGCGGACAGGTTGAGCTATGGCTACACCTTC.

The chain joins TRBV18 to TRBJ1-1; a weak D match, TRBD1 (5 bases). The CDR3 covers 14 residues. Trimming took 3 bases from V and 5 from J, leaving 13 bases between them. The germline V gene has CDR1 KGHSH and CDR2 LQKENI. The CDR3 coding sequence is TGTGCCAGCTCACCTGACGGGGGGGAGACTGAAGCTTTCTTT. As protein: CASSPDGGETEAFF.

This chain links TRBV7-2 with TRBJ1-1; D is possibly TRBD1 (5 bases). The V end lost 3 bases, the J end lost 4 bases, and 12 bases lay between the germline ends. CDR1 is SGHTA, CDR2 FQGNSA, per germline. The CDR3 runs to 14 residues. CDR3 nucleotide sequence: TGTGCCAGCAGCTTTGACCAAAGGGGCACTGAAGCTTTCTTT. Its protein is CASSFDQRGTEAFF.

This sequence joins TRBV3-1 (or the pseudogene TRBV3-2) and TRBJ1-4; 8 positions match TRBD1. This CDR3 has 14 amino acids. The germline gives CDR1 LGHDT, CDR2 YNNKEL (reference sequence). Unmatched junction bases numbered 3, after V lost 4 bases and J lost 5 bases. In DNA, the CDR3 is TGTGCCAGCAGCCTAAGACAGGGGAATGAAAAACTGTTTTTT. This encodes CASSLRQGNEKLFF.

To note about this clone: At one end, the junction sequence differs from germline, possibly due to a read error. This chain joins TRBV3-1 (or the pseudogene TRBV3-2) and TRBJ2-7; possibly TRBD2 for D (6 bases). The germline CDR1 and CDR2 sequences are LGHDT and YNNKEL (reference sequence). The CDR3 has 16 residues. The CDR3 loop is CASSQGRGGTSSEQYF. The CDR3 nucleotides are TGTGCCAGCAGCCAAGGTCGAGGAGGGACGTCCTCCGAGCAGTACTTC.

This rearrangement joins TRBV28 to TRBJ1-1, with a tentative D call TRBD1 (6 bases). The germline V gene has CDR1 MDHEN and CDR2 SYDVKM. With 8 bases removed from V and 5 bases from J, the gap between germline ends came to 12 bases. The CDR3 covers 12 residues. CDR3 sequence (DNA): TGTGCCAGCCAGGGGTTTTTGACTGAAGCTTTCTTT. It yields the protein CASQGFLTEAFF.

CDR3 sequence: CASSQGGGNSPLHF. As DNA, the CDR3 is TGTGCCAGCAGCCAGGGAGGAGGAAATTCACCCCTCCACTTT. This chain uses TRBV3-1 (or the pseudogene TRBV3-2) with TRBJ1-6; D not resolved. This CDR3 has 14 amino acids. Between the trimmed V and J ends, which lost 3 bases and 7 bases, there was a span of 10 bases. Germline assignment: CDR1 LGHDT and CDR2 YNNKEL (reference sequence).

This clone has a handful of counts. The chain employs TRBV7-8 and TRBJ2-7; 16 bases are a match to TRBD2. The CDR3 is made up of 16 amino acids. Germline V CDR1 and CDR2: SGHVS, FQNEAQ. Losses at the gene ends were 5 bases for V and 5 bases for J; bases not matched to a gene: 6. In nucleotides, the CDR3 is TGTGCCAGCAGCCCAGGGACTAGCGGGGGGGCTCACGAGCAGTACTTC. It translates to CASSPGTSGGAHEQYF.

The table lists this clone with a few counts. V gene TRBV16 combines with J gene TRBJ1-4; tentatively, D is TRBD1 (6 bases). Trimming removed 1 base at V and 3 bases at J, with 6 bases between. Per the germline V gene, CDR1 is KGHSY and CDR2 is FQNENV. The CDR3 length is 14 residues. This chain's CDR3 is CASSQWTANEKLFF. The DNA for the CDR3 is TGTGCCAGCAGCCAATGGACAGCTAATGAAAAACTGTTTTTT. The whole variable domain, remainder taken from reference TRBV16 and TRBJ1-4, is GEEVAQTPKHLVRGEGQKAKLYCAPIKGHSYVFWYQQVLKNEFKFLISFQNENVFDETGMPKERFSAKCLPNSPCSLEIQATKLEDSAVYFCASSQWTANEKLFFGSGTQLSVL.

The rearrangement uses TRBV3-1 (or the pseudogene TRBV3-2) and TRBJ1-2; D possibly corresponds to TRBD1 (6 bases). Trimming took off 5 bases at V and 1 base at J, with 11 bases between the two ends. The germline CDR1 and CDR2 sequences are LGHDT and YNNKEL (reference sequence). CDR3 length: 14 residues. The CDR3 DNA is TGTGCCAGCAGCACCCGGGGACATAACTATGGCTACACCTTC. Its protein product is CASSTRGHNYGYTF.

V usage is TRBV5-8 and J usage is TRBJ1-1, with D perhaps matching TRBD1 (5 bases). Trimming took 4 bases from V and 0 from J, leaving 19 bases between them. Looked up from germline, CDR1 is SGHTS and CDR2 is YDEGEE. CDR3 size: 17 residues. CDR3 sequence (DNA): TGTGCCAGCAGCATGCCGCAGGGAACGGACCTGAACACTGAAGCTTTCTTT. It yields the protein CASSMPQGTDLNTEAFF.

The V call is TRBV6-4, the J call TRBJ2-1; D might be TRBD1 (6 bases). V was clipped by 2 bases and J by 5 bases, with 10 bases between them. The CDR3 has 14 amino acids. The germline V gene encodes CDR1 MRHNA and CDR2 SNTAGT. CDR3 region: CASSDTGQNNEQFF. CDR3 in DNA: TGTGCCAGCAGTGACACAGGGCAGAACAATGAGCAGTTCTTC.

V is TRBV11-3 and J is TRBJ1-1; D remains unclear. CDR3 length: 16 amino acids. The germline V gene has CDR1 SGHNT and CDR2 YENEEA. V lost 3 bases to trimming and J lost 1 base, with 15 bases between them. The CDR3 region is CASSFPGPKGNTEAFF. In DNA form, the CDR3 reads TGTGCCAGCAGCTTCCCAGGCCCCAAGGGGAACACTGAAGCTTTCTTT.

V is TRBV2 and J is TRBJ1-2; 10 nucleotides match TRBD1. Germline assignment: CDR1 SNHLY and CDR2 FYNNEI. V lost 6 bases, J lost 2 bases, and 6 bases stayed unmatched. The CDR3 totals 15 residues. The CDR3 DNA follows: TGTGCCAGCAGGCCCCCGGGACAGGGGAACTATGGCTACACCTTC. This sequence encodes CASRPPGQGNYGYTF.

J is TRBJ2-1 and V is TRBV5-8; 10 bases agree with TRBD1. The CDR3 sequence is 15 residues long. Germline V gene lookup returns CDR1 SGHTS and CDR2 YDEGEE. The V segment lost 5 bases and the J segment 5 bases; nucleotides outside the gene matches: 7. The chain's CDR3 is CASSTGTGAHNEQFF. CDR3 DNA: TGTGCCAGCAGTACCGGGACAGGGGCGCACAATGAGCAGTTCTTC.

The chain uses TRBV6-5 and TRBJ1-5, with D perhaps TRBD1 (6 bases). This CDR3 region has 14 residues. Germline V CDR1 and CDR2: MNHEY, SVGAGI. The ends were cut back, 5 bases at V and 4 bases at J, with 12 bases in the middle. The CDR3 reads CASSPRGRNQPQHF. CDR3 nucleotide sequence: TGTGCCAGCAGTCCTCGGGGGCGGAATCAGCCCCAGCATTTT.

The CDR3 protein is CASSQGLDVTDTQYF. The CDR3 DNA reads TGTGCCAGCAGCCAAGGACTAGATGTCACAGATACGCAGTATTTT. The chain couples TRBV3-1 (or the pseudogene TRBV3-2) to TRBJ2-3, with D maybe TRBD2 (6 bases). Germline lookup yields CDR1 LGHDT and CDR2 YNNKEL (reference sequence). The CDR3 sequence is 15 residues long. The ends were cut back, 1 base at V and 2 bases at J, with 10 bases in the middle.

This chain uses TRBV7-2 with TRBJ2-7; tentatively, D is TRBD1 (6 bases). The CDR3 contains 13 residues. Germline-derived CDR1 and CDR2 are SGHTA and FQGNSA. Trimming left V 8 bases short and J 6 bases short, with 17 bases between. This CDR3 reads CASSRGQSLEQYF. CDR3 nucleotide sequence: TGTGCCAGCTCGCGCGGACAGTCCCTCGAGCAGTACTTC.

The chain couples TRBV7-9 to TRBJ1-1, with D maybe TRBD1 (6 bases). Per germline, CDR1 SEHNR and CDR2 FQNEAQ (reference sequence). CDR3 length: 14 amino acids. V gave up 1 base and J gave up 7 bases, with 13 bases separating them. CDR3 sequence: CASSLGGTSSEAFF. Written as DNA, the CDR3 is TGTGCCAGCAGCTTAGGAGGGACATCTAGTGAAGCTTTCTTT.

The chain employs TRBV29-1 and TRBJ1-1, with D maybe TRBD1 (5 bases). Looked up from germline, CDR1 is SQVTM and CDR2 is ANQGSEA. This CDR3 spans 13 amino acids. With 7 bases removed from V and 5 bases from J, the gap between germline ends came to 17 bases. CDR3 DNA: TGCAGCGCCCGGTCGAAGGCAGGGACTGAAGCTTTCTTT. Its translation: CSARSKAGTEAFF.

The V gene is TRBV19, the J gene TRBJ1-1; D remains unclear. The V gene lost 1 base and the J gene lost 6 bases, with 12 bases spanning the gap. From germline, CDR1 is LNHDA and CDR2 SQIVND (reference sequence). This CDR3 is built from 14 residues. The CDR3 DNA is TGTGCCAGTAGTATAGGGGGTGCGAGGGCTGAAGCTTTCTTT. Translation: CASSIGGARAEAFF.

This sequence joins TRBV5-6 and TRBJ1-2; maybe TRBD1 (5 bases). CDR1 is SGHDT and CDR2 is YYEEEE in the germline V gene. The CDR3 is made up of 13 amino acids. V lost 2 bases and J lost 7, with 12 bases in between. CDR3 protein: CASSFARVGGYTF. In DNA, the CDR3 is TGTGCCAGCAGCTTCGCCAGGGTAGGTGGCTACACCTTC.

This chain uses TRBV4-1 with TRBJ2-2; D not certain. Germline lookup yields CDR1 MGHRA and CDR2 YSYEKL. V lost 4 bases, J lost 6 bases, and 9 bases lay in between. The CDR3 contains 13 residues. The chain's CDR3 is CASSPGGSGELFF. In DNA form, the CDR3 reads TGCGCCAGCAGCCCCGGTGGGTCCGGGGAGCTGTTTTTT.